This T cell receptor beta chain was sequenced during a study of blood T cell repertoires in COVID-19. Study at large: The United States, Italy and Spain provided the acute and convalescent COVID-19 samples. From T cells, B-cell-depleted T cells, or PBMCs came the material, which was cDNA or gDNA.

Original handling: Amplification with reference gene primers provided the estimates of nucleated cell counts. Clones were read by immunoSEQ multiplex PCR, and TCRdb kept only the in-frame ones, dropping some. The DNA gave D and trimming, while V, J and clone size come from that table. The sample holds roughly 250,000 clones; around 82% are singletons and the top ten take about 5.3%. The TCR sequence derives from a woman aged 80 or over with active or convalescent COVID-19. The sample comprised peripheral blood.

DNA for the CDR3: TGTGCCAGCAGTTTGAGCCACGCTGGGGCCAACGTCCTGACTTTC. It is translated as CASSLSHAGANVLTF. The chain combines TRBV28 with TRBJ2-6, with D unresolved. The CDR3 loop spans 15 amino acids. V was trimmed by 3 bases and J by 2 bases, leaving 8 bases between them. The V gene's germline CDR1 is MDHEN and CDR2 SYDVKM.